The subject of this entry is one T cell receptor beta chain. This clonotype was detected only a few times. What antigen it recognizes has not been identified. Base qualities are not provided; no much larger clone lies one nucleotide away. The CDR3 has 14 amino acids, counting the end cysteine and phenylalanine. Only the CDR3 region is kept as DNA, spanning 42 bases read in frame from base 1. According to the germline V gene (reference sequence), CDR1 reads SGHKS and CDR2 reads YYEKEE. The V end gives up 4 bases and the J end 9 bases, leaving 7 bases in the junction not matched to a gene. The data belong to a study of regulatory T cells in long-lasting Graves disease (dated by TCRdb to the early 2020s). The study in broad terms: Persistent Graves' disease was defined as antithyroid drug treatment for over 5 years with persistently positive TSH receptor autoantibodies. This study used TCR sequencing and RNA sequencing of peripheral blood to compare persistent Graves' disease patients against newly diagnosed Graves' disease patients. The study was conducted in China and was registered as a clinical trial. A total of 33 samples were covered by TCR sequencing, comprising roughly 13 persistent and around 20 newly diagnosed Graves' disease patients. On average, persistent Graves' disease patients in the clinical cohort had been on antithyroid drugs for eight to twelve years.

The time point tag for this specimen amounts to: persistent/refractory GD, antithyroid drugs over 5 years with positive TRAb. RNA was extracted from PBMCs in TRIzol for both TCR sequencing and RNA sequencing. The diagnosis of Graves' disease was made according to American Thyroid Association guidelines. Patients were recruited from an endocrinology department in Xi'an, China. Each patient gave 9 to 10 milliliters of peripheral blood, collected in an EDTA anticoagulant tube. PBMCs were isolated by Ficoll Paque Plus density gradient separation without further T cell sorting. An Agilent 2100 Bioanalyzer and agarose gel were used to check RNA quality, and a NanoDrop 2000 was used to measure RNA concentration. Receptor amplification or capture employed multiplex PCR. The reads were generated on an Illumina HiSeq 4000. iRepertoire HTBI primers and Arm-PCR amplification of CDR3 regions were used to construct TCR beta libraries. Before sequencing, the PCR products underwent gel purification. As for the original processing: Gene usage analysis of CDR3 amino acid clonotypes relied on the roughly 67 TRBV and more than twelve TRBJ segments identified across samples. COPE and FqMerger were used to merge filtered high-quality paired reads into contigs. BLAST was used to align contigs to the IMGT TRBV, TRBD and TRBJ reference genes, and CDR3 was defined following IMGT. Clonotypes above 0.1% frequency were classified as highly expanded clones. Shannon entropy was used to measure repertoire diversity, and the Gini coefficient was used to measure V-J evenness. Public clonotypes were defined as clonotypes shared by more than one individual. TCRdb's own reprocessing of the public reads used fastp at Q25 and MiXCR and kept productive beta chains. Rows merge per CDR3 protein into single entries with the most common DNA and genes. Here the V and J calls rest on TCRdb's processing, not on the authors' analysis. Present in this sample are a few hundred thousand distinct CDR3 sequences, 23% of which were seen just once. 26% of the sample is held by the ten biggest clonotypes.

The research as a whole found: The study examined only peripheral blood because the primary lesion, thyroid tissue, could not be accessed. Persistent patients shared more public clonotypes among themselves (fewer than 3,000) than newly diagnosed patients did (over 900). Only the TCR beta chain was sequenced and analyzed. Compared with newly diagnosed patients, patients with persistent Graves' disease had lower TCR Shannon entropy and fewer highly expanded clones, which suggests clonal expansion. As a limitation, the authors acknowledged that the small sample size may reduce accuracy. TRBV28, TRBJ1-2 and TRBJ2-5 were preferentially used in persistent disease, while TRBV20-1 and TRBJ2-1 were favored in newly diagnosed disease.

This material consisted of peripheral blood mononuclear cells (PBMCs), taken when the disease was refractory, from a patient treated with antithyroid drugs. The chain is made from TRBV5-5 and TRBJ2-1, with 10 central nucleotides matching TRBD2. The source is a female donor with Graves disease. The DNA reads TGTGCCAGCAGCCTCACCGGGACTAGCGTTGAGCAGTTCTTC. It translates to CASSLTGTSVEQFF.